This entry features one TCR beta chain sequence. Its matching antigen is unknown. There are 14 residues in the CDR3. V shed 3 bases and J shed 3 bases, with 13 bases lying between them. Per germline, CDR1 DFQATT and CDR2 SNEGSKA (reference sequence). This specimen comes from a study of blood T cells in healthy people across ages. The study, taken as a whole, reports: Because donor CMV status was unknown, expanded clonotype changes were possibly confounded. Calculation of diversity from one million T cells yielded estimates considered to be underestimates. Age brought a roughly linear fall in TCR beta diversity measured per million T cells.

Together with a sample-barcoded 5' primer, a J-beta primer mix was included in a second PCR lasting roughly 6 to 12 cycles. Through a template-switch adaptor with 12 random nucleotides, each cDNA molecule received a tag. TCRdb reprocessed the 5' RACE reads with MiXCR, giving one entry per CDR3 protein. Of under 1,000,000 distinct CDR3 sequences listed, roughly 35% were seen once; the top ten hold approximately 13%. This sequence was found in a man aged 18 to 35 in good health. This chain uses TRBV20-1 with TRBJ2-3; D might be TRBD2 (6 bases). Input material: blood. The CDR3 region has the DNA TGCAGTGCTAGCGACGAGGGGAGGACAGATACGCAGTATTTT. Its protein product is CSASDEGRTDTQYF.